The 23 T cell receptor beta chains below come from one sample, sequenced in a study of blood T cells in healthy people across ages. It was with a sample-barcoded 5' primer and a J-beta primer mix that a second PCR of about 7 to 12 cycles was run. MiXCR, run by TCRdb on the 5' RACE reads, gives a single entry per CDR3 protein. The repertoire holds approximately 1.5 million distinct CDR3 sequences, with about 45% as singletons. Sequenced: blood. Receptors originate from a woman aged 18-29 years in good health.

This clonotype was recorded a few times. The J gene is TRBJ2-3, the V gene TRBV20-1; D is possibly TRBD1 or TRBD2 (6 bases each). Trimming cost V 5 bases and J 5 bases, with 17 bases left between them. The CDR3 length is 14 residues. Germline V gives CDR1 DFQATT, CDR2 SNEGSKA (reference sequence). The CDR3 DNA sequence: TGCAGTGCTGGAGGGGGGACTTTGAAAGATACGCAGTATTTT. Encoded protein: CSAGGGTLKDTQYF.

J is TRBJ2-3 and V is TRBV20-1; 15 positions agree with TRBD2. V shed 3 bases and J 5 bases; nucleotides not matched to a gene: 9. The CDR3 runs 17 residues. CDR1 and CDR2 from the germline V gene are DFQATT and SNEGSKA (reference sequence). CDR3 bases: TGCAGTGCTAGTTCGCGAGGACTAGCGGGGGGGCGAGATACGCAGTATTTT. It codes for CSASSRGLAGGRDTQYF.

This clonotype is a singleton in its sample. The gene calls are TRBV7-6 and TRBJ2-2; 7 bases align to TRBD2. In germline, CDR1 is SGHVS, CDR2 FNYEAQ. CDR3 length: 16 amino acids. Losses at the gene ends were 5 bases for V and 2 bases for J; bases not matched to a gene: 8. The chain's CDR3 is CASSRDTSENTGELFF. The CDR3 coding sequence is TGTGCCAGCAGCCGAGACACTAGCGAAAACACCGGGGAGCTGTTTTTT.

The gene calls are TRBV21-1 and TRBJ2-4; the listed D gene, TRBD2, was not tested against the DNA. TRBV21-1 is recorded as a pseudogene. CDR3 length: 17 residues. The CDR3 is CASSKAKRVGAKNIQYF. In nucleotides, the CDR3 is TGTGCCAGCAGCAAAGCAAAGCGGGTCGGGGCCAAAAACATTCAGTACTTC.

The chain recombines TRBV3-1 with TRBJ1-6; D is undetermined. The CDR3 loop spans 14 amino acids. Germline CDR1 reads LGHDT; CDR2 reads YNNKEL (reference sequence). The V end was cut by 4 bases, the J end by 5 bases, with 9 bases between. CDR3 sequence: CASSRRDNNSPLHF. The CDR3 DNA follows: TGTGCCAGCAGCCGCCGGGATAATAATTCACCCCTCCACTTT.

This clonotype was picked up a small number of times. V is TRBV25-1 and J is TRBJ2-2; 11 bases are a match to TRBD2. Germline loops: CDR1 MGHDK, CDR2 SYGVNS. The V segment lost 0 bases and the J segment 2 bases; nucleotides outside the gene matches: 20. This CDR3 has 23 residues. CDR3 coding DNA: TGTGCCAGCAGTGAATACAGCCCAACTACCGGGACTAGCGGAACAATAAACACCGGGGAGCTGTTTTTT. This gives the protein CASSEYSPTTGTSGTINTGELFF. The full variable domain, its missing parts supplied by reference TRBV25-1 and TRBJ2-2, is EADIYQTPRYLVIGTGKKITLECSQTMGHDKMYWYQQDPGMELHLIHYSYGVNSTEKGDLSSESTVSRIRTEHFPLTLESARPSHTSQYLCASSEYSPTTGTSGTINTGELFFGEGSRLTVL.

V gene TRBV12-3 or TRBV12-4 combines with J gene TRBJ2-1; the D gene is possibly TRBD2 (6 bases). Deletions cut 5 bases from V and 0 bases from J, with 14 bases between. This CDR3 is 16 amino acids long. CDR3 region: CASSTGGPSSYNEQFF. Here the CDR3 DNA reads TGTGCCAGCAGTACCGGGGGACCGAGCTCCTACAATGAGCAGTTCTTC.

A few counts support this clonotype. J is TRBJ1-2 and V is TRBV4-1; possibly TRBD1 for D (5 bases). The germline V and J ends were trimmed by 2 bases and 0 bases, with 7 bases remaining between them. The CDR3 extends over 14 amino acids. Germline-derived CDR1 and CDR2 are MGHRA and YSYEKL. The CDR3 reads CASSQTGSNYGYTF. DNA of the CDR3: TGCGCCAGCAGCCAAACAGGATCTAACTATGGCTACACCTTC.

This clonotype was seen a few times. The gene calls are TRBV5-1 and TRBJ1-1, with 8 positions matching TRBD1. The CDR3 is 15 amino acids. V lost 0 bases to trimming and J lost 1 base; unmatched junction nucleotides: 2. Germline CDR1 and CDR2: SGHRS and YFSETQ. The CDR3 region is CASSLGTGRNTEAFF. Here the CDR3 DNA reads TGCGCCAGCAGCTTGGGGACAGGGAGGAACACTGAAGCTTTCTTT.

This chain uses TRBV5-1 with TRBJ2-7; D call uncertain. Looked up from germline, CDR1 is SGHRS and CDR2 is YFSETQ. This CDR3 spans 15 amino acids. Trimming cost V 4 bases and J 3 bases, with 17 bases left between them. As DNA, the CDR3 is TGCGCCAGCAGCCCCGGTTCTGGACGCGGCTACGAGCAGTACTTC. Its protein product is CASSPGSGRGYEQYF.

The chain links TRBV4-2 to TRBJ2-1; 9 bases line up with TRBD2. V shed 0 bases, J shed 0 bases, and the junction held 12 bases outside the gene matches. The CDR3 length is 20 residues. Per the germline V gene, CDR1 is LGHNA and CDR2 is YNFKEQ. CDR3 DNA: TGTGCCAGCAGCCAAGATTGGGGGACTAGCTCCCGTAGCTCCTACAATGAGCAGTTCTTC. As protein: CASSQDWGTSSRSSYNEQFF.

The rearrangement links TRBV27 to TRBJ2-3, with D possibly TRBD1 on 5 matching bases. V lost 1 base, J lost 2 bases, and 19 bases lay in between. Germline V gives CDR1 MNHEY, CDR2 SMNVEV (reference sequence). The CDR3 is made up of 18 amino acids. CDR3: CASSLLGQGIFDTDTQYF. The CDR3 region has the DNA TGTGCCAGCAGTTTATTGGGCCAGGGTATCTTTGACACAGATACGCAGTATTTT.

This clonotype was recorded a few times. In DNA form, the CDR3 reads TGTGCCAGCAGACGGACAGCGAACTATGGCTACACCTTC. Amino acids: CASRRTANYGYTF. The V gene is TRBV12-3 or TRBV12-4, the J gene TRBJ1-2, with D tentatively TRBD1 (6 bases). The CDR3 extends over 13 amino acids. The V gene lost 6 bases and the J gene lost 2 bases, with 10 bases spanning the gap.

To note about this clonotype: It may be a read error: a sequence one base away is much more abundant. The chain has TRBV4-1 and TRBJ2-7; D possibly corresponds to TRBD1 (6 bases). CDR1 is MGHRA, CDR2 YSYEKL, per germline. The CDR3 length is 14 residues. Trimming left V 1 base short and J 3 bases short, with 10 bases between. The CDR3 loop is CASSQGIGGYEQYF. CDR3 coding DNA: TGCGCCAGCAGCCAAGGGATAGGGGGCTACGAGCAGTACTTC.

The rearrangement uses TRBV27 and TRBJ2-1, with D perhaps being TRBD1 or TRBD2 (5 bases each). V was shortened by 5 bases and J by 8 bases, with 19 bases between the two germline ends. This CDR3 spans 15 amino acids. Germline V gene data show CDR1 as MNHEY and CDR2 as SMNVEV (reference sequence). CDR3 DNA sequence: TGTGCCAGCAGTACCGGGACCCACGGAGAGTATGAGCAGTTCTTC. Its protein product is CASSTGTHGEYEQFF.

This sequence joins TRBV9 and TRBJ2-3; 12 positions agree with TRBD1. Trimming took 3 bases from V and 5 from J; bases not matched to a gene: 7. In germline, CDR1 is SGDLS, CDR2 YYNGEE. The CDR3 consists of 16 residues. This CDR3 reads CASSEGGTGGIDTQYF. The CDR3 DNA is TGTGCCAGCAGCGAAGGGGGGACAGGGGGCATAGATACGCAGTATTTT.

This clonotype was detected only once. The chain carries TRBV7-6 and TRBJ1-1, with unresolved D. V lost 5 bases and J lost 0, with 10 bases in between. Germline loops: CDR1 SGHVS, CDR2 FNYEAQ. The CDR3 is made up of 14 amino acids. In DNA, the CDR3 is TGTGCCAGCAGCGGAGACATGCTGAACACTGAAGCTTTCTTT. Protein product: CASSGDMLNTEAFF.

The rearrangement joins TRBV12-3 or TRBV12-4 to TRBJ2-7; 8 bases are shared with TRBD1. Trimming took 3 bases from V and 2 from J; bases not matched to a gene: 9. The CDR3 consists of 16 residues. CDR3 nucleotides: TGTGCCAGCAGTTTTCCACCAGGACAGGGACCCTACGAGCAGTACTTC. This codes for CASSFPPGQGPYEQYF.

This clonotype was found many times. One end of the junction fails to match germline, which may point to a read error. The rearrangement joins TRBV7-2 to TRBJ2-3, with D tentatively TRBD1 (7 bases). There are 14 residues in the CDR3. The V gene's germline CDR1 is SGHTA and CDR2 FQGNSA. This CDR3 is CASSLARGADTQYF. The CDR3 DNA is TGTGCCAGCAGTTTAGCCAGGGGGGCAGATACGCAGTATTTT.

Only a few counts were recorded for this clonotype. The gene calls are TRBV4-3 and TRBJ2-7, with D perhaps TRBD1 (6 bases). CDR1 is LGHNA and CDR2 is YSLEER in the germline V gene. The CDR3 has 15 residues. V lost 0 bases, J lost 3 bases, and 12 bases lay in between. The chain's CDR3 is CASSQDWDIFYEQYF. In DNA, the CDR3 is TGCGCCAGCAGCCAAGATTGGGACATATTCTACGAGCAGTACTTC.

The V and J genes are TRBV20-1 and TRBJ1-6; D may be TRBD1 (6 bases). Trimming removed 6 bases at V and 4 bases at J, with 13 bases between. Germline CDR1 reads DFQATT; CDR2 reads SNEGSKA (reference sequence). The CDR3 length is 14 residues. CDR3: CSARGATYNSPLHF. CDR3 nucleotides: TGCAGTGCCCGGGGGGCGACTTATAATTCACCCCTCCACTTT.

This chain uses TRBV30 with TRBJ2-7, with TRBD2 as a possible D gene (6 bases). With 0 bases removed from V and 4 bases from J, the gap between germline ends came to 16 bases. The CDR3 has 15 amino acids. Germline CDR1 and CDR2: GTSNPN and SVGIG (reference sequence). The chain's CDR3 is CAWSVLGGGAYEQYF. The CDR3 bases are TGTGCCTGGAGTGTATTAGGCGGAGGGGCTTACGAGCAGTACTTC.

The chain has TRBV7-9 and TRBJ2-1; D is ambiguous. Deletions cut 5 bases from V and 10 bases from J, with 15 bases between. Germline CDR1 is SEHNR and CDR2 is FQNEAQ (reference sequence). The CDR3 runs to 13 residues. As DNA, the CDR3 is TGTGCCAGCAGCGCCCGGAAACAATGGGAGCAGTTCTTC. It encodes CASSARKQWEQFF.